Below, 6 T cell receptor beta chains from the same sample are listed, as sequenced in a study of control samples from healthy donors and cancer patients. The method was immunoSEQ multiplex PCR; TCRdb's version includes in-frame clones alone and lacks a portion of them. In the table there are about 150,000 clones, 88% of which are singletons. What was sequenced was blood. The receptors here all came from a man aged 18 to 29 in good health.

The chain combines TRBV4-2 with TRBJ1-2, with no clear D. This CDR3 has 16 residues. Germline values: CDR1 LGHNA, CDR2 YNFKEQ. V lost 0 bases and J 1 base, leaving 12 bases between the germline ends. CDR3 protein: CASSQELVRFNYGYTF. The CDR3 DNA reads TGTGCCAGCAGCCAAGAGCTCGTCAGGTTTAACTATGGCTACACCTTC.

This rearrangement joins TRBV7-9 to TRBJ2-7; D uncertain. CDR1 is SEHNR, CDR2 FQNEAQ, per germline (reference sequence). V was shortened by 2 bases and J by 0 bases, with 11 bases between the two germline ends. The CDR3 is made up of 15 amino acids. The CDR3 region has the DNA TGTGCCAGCAGCTTACAATGGGGAAGCTCCTACGAGCAGTACTTC. This gives the protein CASSLQWGSSYEQYF.

The chain uses TRBV6-5 and TRBJ2-1, with a weak D call TRBD2 (5 bases). Germline V lookup: CDR1 MNHEY, CDR2 SVGAGI. Deletions cut 7 bases from V and 3 bases from J, with 16 bases between. The CDR3 runs to 15 residues. CDR3 amino acids: CASTNGLEGYNEQFF. As DNA, the CDR3 is TGTGCCAGCACCAACGGCCTCGAGGGCTACAATGAGCAGTTCTTC.

This chain connects TRBV24-1 to TRBJ1-5; tentatively, D is TRBD1 (5 bases). Germline CDR1 reads KGHDR; CDR2 reads SFDVKD. CDR3 length: 13 residues. Trimming left V 8 bases short and J 4 bases short, with 11 bases between. The CDR3 spells CATKAGRNQPQHF. In nucleotides, the CDR3 is TGTGCCACCAAGGCAGGGAGAAATCAGCCCCAGCATTTT.

The V and J genes are TRBV3-1 (or the pseudogene TRBV3-2) and TRBJ1-4; the D gene is possibly TRBD1 (6 bases). V was pared by 2 bases and J by 1 base, with 17 bases between. The length of the CDR3 is 18 residues. Per the germline V gene, CDR1 is LGHDT and CDR2 is YNNKEL (reference sequence). The CDR3 is CASSQTPPGVLTNEKLFF. In nucleotides, the CDR3 is TGTGCCAGCAGCCAAACCCCGCCAGGGGTCTTAACTAATGAAAAACTGTTTTTT.

The chain uses TRBV10-1 and TRBJ1-1, with TRBD1 matching 10 bases. With V trimmed by 7 bases and J by 2 bases, 4 bases remained unmatched. Germline CDR1 and CDR2: WNHNN and SYGVQD (reference sequence). This CDR3 has 14 residues. This CDR3 is CASIRQGANTEAFF. The CDR3 nucleotides read TGCGCCAGCATTCGACAGGGGGCTAACACTGAAGCTTTCTTT.